This entry lists 13 T cell receptor beta chains sequenced from one sample in a study of OX40 agonist ivuxolimab in advanced cancers. Only in-frame clones appear in the TCRdb table, and some are missing; sequencing was by immunoSEQ multiplex PCR. The data show tens of thousands of clones, with over 75% seen just once and 8.2% held by the top ten. The source was CD4+ or CD8+ T cells sorted from blood, collected in a trial of the OX40 agonist ivuxolimab. These receptors all stem from an adult with an advanced solid tumor such as melanoma, head and neck, liver or kidney cancer.

The CDR3 is CASSATSGGYNEQFF. CDR3 nucleotide sequence: TGTGCCAGCAGCGCCACTAGCGGGGGCTACAATGAGCAGTTCTTC. The J gene is TRBJ2-1, the V gene TRBV4-2; TRBD2 matches at 11 bases. V shed 5 bases, J shed 3 bases, and the junction held 3 bases outside the gene matches. Germline V gene data show CDR1 as LGHNA and CDR2 as YNFKEQ. This CDR3 has 15 amino acids.

The chain combines TRBV28 with TRBJ2-5; 9 bases line up with TRBD1. V lost 5 bases and J lost 5; bases outside the gene matches: 15. CDR1 and CDR2 (germline): MDHEN, SYDVKM. This CDR3 is built from 17 residues. As DNA, the CDR3 is TGTGCCAGCAGTCGACAGATCCGGGACAGGGAGGGCGAGACCCAGTACTTC. Encoded protein: CASSRQIRDREGETQYF.

J is TRBJ1-2 and V is TRBV29-1, with unresolved D. Trimming pared 7 bases from V and 4 bases from J, leaving 10 bases between. Germline V gene lookup returns CDR1 SQVTM and CDR2 ANQGSEA. This CDR3 has 11 residues. Here the CDR3 reads CSAAWSYGYTF. The DNA for the CDR3 is TGCAGCGCCGCGTGGTCCTATGGCTACACCTTC.

J is TRBJ1-1 and V is TRBV5-1, with D possibly matching TRBD1 (5 bases). Trimming removed 2 bases at V and 0 bases at J, with 8 bases between. The CDR3 is 14 amino acids. The germline V gene encodes CDR1 SGHRS and CDR2 YFSETQ. The CDR3 region has the DNA TGCGCCAGCAGCTTAGGGACGGTGAACACTGAAGCTTTCTTT. This gives the protein CASSLGTVNTEAFF.

Only one count was recorded for this clone. V usage is TRBV28 and J usage is TRBJ1-1; the D gene is possibly TRBD1 (6 bases). The CDR3 is 14 residues long. Trimming pared 7 bases from V and 8 bases from J, leaving 20 bases between. Germline V lookup: CDR1 MDHEN, CDR2 SYDVKM. DNA for the CDR3: TGTGCCAGCACCCGAGGGGGGTCCCCAGGGGAAGCTTTCTTT. It translates to CASTRGGSPGEAFF.

This rearrangement joins TRBV27 to TRBJ1-5; no firm D call. The V end lost 5 bases, the J end lost 5 bases, and 13 bases lay between the germline ends. CDR1 MNHEY and CDR2 SMNVEV come from the germline V gene (reference sequence). This CDR3 region has 14 residues. In DNA, the CDR3 is TGTGCCAGCAGTGTCAGCCGGCCAGATCAGCCCCAGCATTTT. Amino acids: CASSVSRPDQPQHF.

The gene calls are TRBV7-2 and TRBJ2-1; the match to TRBD2 covers 13 bases. With 5 bases clipped from V and 0 bases from J, the junction kept 10 bases outside the gene matches. The CDR3 consists of 19 residues. CDR1 SGHTA and CDR2 FQGNSA come from the germline V gene. The CDR3 sequence is CASSITSGGATSSYNEQFF. The CDR3 DNA reads as TGTGCCAGCAGCATTACTAGCGGGGGGGCCACCAGCTCCTACAATGAGCAGTTCTTC.

This clone occurred a few times. This rearrangement joins TRBV27 to TRBJ2-5, with D possibly TRBD2 on 5 matching bases. The CDR3 totals 14 residues. V shed 7 bases and J shed 9 bases, with 21 bases lying between them. Germline CDR1 reads MNHEY; CDR2 reads SMNVEV (reference sequence). The CDR3 DNA is TGTGCCAGCAAAGCCGGGCTAGCCTCCGGGGCCCAGTACTTC. This translates into CASKAGLASGAQYF.

This clone was counted between two and nine times. The rearrangement joins TRBV7-2 to TRBJ1-6; no clear D gene. Germline CDR1 SGHTA, CDR2 FQGNSA. The CDR3 consists of 14 residues. V lost 5 bases and J 6 bases, leaving 11 bases between the germline ends. CDR3 nucleotides: TGTGCCAGCAGCAGCGGACGGATTAATTCACCCCTCCACTTT. This codes for CASSSGRINSPLHF.

This clone was observed once. The J gene is TRBJ2-3, the V gene TRBV9; D could derive from TRBD1 or TRBD2 (6 bases each). Trimming cost V 3 bases and J 0 bases, with 17 bases left between them. The CDR3 covers 17 residues. The V gene's germline CDR1 is SGDLS and CDR2 YYNGEE. CDR3 sequence (DNA): TGTGCCAGCAGCGCCCCCGGGGGCTCAATTAGCACAGATACGCAGTATTTT. This sequence encodes CASSAPGGSISTDTQYF.

A few counts support this clone. The genes are TRBV9 and TRBJ1-2, with TRBD1 matching over 7 bases. CDR3 length equals 13 residues. V trimming: 5 bases; J trimming: 4 bases; junction bases outside the gene matches: 5. The germline V gene encodes CDR1 SGDLS and CDR2 YYNGEE. CDR3 DNA: TGTGCCAGCAGGAGGACAGGAGGCTATGGCTACACCTTC. Its protein product is CASRRTGGYGYTF.

The gene calls are TRBV30 and TRBJ1-1; 9 positions agree with TRBD1. Germline V CDR1 and CDR2: GTSNPN, SVGIG (reference sequence). Trimming at V came to 1 base and at J to 1 base, leaving 7 bases not matched to a gene. The length of the CDR3 is 16 residues. The CDR3 here is CAWSGKSGQGNTEAFF. In nucleotides, the CDR3 is TGTGCCTGGAGTGGCAAATCGGGACAGGGGAACACTGAAGCTTTCTTT.

The chain carries TRBV6-1 and TRBJ2-1; 11 bases line up with TRBD2. This CDR3 spans 15 amino acids. V was clipped by 5 bases and J by 9 bases; unmatched bases: 9. Germline CDR1 is MNHNS and CDR2 is SASEGT. Here the CDR3 DNA reads TGTGCCAGCAGTCCACTAGCGGGAGTCGGGAGTGAGCAGTTCTTC. As protein: CASSPLAGVGSEQFF.